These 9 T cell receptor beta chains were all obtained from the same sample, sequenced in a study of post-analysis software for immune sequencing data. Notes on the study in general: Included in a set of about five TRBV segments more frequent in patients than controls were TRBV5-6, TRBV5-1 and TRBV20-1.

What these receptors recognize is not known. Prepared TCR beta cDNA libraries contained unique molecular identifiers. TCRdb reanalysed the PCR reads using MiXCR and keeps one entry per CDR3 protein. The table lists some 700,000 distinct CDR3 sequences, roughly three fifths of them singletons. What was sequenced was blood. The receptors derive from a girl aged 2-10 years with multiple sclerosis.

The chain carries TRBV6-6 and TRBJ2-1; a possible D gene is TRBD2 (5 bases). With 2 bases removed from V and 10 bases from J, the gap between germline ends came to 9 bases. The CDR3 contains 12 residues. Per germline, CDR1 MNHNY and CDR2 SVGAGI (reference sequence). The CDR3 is CASSYTEGEQFF. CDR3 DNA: TGTGCCAGCAGTTACACAGAGGGCGAGCAGTTCTTC.

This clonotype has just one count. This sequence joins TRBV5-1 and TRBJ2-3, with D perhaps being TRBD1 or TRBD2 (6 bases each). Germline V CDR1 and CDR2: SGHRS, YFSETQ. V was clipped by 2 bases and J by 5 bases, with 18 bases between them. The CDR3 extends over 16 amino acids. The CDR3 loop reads CASSFHRDTGGDTQYF. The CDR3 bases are TGCGCCAGCAGCTTCCACCGGGACACCGGGGGAGATACGCAGTATTTT.

The CDR3 loop reads CASSGSRGGTAETQYF. CDR3 in DNA: TGCGCCAGCAGCGGTTCGCGGGGCGGGACGGCGGAGACCCAGTACTTC. The chain recombines TRBV5-1 with TRBJ2-5, with D possibly TRBD2 on 6 matching bases. The CDR3 runs to 16 residues. With 4 bases removed from V and 5 bases from J, the gap between germline ends came to 21 bases. Germline V lookup: CDR1 SGHRS, CDR2 YFSETQ.

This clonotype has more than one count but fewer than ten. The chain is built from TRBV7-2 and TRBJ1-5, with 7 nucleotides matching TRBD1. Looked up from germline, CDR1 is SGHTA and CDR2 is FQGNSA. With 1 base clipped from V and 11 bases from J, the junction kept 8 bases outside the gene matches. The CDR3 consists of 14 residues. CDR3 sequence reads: CASSLVAGGRAQHF. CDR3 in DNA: TGTGCCAGCAGCTTAGTAGCAGGGGGAAGGGCCCAGCATTTT. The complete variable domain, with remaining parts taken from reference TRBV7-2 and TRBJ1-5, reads GAGVSQSPSNKVTEKGKDVELRCDPISGHTALYWYRQSLGQGLEFLIYFQGNSAPDKSGLPSDRFSAERTGGSVSTLTIQRTQQEDSAVYLCASSLVAGGRAQHFGDGTRLSIL.

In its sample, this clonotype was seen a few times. In DNA form, the CDR3 reads TGTGCCAGCAGCCAAGGTGGAAGCGAGCAGTACTTC. It specifies CASSQGGSEQYF. The V gene is TRBV3-1, the J gene TRBJ2-5; D ambiguous. The J call is uncertain, as TRBJ2-7 better fits the DNA end. Germline loops: CDR1 LGHDT, CDR2 YNNKEL (reference sequence). The CDR3 contains 12 residues.

The CDR3 spells CASSDSWYTQYF. The CDR3 nucleotides read TGTGCCAGCAGTGATTCCTGGTATACGCAGTATTTT. The chain employs TRBV12-3 or TRBV12-4 and TRBJ2-3; D not certain. Deletions cut 5 bases from V and 7 bases from J, with 10 bases between. The CDR3 runs 12 residues.

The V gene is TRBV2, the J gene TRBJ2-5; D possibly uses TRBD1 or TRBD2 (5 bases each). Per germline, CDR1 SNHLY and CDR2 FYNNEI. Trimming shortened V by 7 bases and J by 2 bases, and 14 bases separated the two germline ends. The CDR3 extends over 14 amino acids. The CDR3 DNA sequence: TGTGCCAGCAATTCACCGGGACCACAAGAGACCCAGTACTTC. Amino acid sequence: CASNSPGPQETQYF. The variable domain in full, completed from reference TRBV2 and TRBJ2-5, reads EPEVTQTPSHQVTQMGQEVILRCVPISNHLYFYWYRQILGQKVEFLVSFYNNEISEKSEIFDDQFSVERPDGSNFTLKIRSTKLEDSAMYFCASNSPGPQETQYFGPGTRLLVL.

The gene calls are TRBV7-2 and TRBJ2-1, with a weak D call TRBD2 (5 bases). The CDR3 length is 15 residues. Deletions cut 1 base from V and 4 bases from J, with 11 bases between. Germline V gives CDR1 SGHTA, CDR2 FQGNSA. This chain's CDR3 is CASSLDSGRYNEQFF. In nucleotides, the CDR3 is TGTGCCAGCAGCTTAGACAGCGGAAGGTACAATGAGCAGTTCTTC.

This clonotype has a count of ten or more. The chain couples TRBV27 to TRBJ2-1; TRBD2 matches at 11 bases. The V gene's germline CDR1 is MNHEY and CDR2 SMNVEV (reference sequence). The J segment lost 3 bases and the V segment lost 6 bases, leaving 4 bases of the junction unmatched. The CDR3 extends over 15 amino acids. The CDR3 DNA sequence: TGTGCCAGCAGCAGCCTAGCGGGAGGCTACAATGAGCAGTTCTTC. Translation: CASSSLAGGYNEQFF.